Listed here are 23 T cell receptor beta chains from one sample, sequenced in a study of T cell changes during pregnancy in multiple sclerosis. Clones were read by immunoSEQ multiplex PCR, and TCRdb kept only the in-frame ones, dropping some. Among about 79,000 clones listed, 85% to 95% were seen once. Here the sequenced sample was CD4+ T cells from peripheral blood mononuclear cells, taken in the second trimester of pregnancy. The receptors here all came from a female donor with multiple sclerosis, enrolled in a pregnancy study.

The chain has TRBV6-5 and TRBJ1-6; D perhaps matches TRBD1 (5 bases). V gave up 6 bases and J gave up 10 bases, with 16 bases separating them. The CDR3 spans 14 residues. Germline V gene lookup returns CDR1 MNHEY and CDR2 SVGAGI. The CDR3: CASSLSGYQSPLHF. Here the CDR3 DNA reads TGTGCCAGCAGCCTTTCAGGGTATCAATCACCCCTCCACTTT.

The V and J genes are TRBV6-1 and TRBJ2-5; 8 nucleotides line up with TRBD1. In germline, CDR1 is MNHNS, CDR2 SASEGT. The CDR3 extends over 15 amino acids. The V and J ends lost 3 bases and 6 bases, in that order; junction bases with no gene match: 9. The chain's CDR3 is CASSDWTGYAKTQYF. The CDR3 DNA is TGTGCCAGCAGTGATTGGACAGGGTACGCGAAGACCCAGTACTTC.

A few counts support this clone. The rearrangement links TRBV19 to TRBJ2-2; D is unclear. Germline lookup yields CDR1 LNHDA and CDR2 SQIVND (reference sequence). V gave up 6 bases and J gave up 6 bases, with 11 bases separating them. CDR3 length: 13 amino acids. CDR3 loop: CASSTHRAGELFF. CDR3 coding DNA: TGTGCCAGTAGCACACATCGGGCCGGGGAGCTGTTTTTT. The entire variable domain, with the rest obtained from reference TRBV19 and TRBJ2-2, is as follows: DGGITQSPKYLFRKEGQNVTLSCEQNLNHDAMYWYRQDPGQGLRLIYYSQIVNDFQKGDIAEGYSVSREKKESFPLTVTSAQKNPTAFYLCASSTHRAGELFFGEGSRLTVL.

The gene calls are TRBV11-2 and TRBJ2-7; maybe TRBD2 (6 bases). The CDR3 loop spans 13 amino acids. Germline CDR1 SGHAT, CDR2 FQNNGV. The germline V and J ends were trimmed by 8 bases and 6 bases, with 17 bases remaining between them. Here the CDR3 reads CASLGREGSEQYF. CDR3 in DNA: TGTGCCAGCCTCGGGAGAGAGGGATCCGAGCAGTACTTC.

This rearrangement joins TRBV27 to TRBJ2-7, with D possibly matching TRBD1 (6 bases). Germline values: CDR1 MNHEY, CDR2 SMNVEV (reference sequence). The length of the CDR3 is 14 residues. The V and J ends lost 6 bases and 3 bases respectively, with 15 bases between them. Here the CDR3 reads CASREWGPGYEQYF. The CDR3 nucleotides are TGTGCCAGCAGGGAGTGGGGGCCGGGCTACGAGCAGTACTTC.

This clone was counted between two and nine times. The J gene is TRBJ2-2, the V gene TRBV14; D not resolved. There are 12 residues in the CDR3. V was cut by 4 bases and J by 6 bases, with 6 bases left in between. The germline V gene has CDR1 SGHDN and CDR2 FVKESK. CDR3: CASSPYAGELFF. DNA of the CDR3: TGTGCCAGCAGCCCCTATGCCGGGGAGCTGTTTTTT.

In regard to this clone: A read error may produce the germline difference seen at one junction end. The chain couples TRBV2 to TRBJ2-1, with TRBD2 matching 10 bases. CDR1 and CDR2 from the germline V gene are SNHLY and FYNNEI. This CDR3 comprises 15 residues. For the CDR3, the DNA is TGTGCCAGCAGTCCGACTAGCGGGTCCTCCAATGAGCAGTTCTTC. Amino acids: CASSPTSGSSNEQFF.

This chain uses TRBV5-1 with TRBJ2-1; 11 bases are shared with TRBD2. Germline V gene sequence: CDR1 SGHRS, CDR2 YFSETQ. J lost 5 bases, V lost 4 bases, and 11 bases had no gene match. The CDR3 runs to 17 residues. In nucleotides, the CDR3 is TGCGCCAGCAGCGCAACCCCACTAGCGGGGGCCGACAATGAGCAGTTCTTC. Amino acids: CASSATPLAGADNEQFF.

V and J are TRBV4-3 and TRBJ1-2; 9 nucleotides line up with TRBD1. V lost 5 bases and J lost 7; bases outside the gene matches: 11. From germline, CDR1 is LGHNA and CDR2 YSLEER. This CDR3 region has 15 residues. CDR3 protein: CASSSPGQGSFGYTF. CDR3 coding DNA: TGCGCCAGCAGCTCCCCGGGACAGGGCTCTTTTGGCTACACCTTC.

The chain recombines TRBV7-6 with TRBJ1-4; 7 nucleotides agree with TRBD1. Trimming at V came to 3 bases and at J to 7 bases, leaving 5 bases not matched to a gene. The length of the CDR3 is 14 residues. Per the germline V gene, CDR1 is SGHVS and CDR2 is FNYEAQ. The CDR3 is CASSLSGGTEKLFF. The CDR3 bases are TGTGCCAGCAGCTTGTCAGGGGGAACTGAAAAACTGTTTTTT. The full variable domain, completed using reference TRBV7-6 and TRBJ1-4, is GAGVSQSPRYKVTKRGQDVALRCDPISGHVSLYWYRQALGQGPEFLTYFNYEAQQDKSGLPNDRFSAERPEGSISTLTIQRTEQRDSAMYRCASSLSGGTEKLFFGSGTQLSVL.

The CDR3 region is CASSYVRGKPSYEQYF. For the CDR3, the DNA is TGTGCCAGCAGTTACGTCCGCGGGAAACCCTCCTACGAGCAGTACTTC. This chain links TRBV6-5 with TRBJ2-7; D is perhaps TRBD2 (6 bases). In germline, CDR1 is MNHEY, CDR2 SVGAGI. Between the trimmed V and J ends, which lost 2 bases and 0 bases, there was a span of 14 bases. The CDR3 spans 16 residues.

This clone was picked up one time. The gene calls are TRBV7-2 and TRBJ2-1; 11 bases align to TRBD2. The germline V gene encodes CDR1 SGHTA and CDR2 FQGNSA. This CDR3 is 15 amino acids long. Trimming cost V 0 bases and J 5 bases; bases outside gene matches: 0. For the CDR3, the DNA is TGTGCCAGCAGCTTAGCGGGACTAGCGGACAATGAGCAGTTCTTC. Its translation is CASSLAGLADNEQFF. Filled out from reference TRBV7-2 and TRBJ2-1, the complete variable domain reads GAGVSQSPSNKVTEKGKDVELRCDPISGHTALYWYRQSLGQGLEFLIYFQGNSAPDKSGLPSDRFSAERTGGSVSTLTIQRTQQEDSAVYLCASSLAGLADNEQFFGPGTRLTVL.

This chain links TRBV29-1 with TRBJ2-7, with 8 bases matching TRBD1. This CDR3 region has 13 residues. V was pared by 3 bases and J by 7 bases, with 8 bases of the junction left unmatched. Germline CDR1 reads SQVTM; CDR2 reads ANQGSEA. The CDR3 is CSVDRPGGGEQYF. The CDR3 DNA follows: TGCAGCGTTGATCGTCCAGGGGGCGGAGAGCAGTACTTC.

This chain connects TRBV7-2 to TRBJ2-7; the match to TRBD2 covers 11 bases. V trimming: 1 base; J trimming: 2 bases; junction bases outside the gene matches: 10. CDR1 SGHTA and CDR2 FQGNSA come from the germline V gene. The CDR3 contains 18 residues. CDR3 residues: CASSLVGLAVRVPYEQYF. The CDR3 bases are TGTGCCAGCAGCTTAGTGGGACTAGCGGTGAGAGTTCCCTACGAGCAGTACTTC.

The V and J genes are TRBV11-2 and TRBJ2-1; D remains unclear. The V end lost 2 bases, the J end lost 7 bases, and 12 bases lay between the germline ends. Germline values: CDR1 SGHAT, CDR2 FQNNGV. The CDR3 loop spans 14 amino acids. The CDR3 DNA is TGTGCCAGCAGCTTAAGGAGTTTTAGTAATGAGCAGTTCTTC. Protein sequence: CASSLRSFSNEQFF. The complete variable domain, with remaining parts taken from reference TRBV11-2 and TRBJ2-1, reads EAGVAQSPRYKIIEKRQSVAFWCNPISGHATLYWYQQILGQGPKLLIQFQNNGVVDDSQLPKDRFSAERLKGVDSTLKIQPAKLEDSAVYLCASSLRSFSNEQFFGPGTRLTVL.

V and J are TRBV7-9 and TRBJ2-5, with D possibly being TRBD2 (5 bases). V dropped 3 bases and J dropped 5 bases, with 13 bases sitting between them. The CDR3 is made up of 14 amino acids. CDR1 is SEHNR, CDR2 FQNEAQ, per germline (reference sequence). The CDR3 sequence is CASSLRRGGETQYF. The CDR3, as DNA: TGTGCCAGCAGCTTGAGGAGAGGCGGGGAGACCCAGTACTTC.

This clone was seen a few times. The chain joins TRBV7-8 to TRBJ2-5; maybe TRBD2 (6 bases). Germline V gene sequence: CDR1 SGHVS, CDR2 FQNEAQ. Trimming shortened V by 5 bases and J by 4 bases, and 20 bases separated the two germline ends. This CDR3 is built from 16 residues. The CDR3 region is CASSPTSGGGIETQYF. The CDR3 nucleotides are TGTGCCAGCAGCCCCACCTCCGGGGGTGGGATAGAGACCCAGTACTTC. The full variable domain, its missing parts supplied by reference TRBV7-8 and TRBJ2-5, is GAGVSQSPRYKVAKRGQDVALRCDPISGHVSLFWYQQALGQGPEFLTYFQNEAQLDKSGLPSDRFFAERPEGSVSTLKIQRTQQEDSAVYLCASSPTSGGGIETQYFGPGTRLLVL.

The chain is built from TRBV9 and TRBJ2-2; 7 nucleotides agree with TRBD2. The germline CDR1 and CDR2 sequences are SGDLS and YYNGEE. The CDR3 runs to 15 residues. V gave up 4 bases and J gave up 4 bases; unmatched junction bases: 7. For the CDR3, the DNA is TGTGCCAGCAGCTCCCTGGGGGGGGGCACCGGGGAGCTGTTTTTT. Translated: CASSSLGGGTGELFF.

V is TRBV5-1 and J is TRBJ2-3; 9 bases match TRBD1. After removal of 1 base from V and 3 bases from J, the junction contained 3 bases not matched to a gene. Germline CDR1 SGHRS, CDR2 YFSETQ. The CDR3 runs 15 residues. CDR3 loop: CASSLRGTGTDTQYF. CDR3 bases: TGCGCCAGCAGCTTGAGAGGGACAGGGACAGATACGCAGTATTTT.

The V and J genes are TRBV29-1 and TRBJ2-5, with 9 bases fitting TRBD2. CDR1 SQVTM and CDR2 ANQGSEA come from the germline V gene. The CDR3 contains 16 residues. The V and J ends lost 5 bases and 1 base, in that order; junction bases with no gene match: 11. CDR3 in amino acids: CSVWLLAGIGQETQYF. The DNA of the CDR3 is TGCAGCGTTTGGCTTCTAGCGGGGATAGGCCAAGAGACCCAGTACTTC.

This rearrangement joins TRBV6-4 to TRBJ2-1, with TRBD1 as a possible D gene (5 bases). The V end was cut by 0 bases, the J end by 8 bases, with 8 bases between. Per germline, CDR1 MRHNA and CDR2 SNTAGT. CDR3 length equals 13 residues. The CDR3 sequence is CASSDSQGYEQFF. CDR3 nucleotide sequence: TGTGCCAGCAGTGACTCTCAGGGCTATGAGCAGTTCTTC.

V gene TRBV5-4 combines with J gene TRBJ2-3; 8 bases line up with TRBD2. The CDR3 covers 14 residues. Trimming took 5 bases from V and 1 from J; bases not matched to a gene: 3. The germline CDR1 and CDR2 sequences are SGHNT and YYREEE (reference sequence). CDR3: CASRLAGRTDTQYF. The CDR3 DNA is TGTGCCAGCAGGCTAGCGGGTCGCACAGATACGCAGTATTTT.

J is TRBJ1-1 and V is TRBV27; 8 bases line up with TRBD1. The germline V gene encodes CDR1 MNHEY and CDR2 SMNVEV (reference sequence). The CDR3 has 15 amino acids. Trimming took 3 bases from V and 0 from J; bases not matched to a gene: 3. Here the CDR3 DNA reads TGTGCCAGCAGTTTTACAGGGGGTATGAACACTGAAGCTTTCTTT. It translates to CASSFTGGMNTEAFF.